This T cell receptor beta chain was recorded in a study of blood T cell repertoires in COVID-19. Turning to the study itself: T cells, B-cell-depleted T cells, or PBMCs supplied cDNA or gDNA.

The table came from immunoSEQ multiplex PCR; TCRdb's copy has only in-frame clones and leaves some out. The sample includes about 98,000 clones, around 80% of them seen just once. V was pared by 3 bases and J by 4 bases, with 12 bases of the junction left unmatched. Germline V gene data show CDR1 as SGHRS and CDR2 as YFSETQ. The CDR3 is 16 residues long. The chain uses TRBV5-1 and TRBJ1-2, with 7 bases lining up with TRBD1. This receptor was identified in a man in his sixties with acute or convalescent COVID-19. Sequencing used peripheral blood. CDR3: CASSSGQILPSYGYTF. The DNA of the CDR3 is TGCGCCAGCAGCTCGGGACAGATACTACCAAGCTATGGCTACACCTTC.